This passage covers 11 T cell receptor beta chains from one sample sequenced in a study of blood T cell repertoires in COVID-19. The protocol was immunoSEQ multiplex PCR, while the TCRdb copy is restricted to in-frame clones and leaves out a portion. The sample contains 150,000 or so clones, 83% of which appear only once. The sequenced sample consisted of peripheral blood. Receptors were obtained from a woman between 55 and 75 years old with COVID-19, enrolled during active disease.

The CDR3 DNA sequence: TGTGCCATCACCCGACAGGAAAACACTGAAGCTTTCTTT. It encodes CAITRQENTEAFF. This chain joins TRBV10-3 and TRBJ1-1; D perhaps matches TRBD1 (6 bases). The germline V and J ends were trimmed by 7 bases and 2 bases, with 11 bases remaining between them. The CDR3 covers 13 residues. Germline V gene data show CDR1 as ENHRY and CDR2 as SYGVKD.

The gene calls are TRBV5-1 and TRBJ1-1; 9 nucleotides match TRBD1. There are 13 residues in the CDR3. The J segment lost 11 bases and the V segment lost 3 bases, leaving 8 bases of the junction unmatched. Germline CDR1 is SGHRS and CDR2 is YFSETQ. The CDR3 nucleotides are TGCGCCAGCAGCTCTCAGGACAGGGGTAATGCTTTCTTT. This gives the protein CASSSQDRGNAFF. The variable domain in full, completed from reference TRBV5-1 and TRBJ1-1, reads KAGVTQTPRYLIKTRGQQVTLSCSPISGHRSVSWYQQTPGQGLQFLFEYFSETQRNKGNFPGRFSGRQFSNSRSEMNVSTLELGDSALYLCASSSQDRGNAFFGQGTRLTVV.

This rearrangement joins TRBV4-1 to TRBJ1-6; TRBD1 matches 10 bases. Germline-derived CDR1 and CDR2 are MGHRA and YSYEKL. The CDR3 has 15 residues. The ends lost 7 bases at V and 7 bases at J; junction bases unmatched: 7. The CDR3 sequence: CASNRGQGMNSPLHF. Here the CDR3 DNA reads TGCGCCAGCAACCGGGGACAGGGGATGAATTCACCCCTCCACTTT.

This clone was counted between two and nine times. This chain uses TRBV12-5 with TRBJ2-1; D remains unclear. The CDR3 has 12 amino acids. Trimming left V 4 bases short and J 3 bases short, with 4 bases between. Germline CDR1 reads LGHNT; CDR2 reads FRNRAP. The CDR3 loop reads CASGSDYNEQFF. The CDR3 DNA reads TGTGCTAGTGGTTCAGACTACAATGAGCAGTTCTTC.

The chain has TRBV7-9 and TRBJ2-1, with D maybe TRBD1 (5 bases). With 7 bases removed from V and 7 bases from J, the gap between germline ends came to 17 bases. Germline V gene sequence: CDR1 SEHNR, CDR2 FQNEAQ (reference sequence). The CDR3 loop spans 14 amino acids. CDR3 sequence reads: CASTPLGVGNEQFF. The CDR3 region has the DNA TGTGCCAGCACCCCCTTAGGGGTGGGGAATGAGCAGTTCTTC.

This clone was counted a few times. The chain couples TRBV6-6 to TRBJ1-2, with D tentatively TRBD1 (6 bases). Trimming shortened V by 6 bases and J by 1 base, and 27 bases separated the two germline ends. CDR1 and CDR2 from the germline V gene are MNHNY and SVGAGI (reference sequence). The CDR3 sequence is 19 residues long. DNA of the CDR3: TGTGCCAGCAGCTCTAAACTAAGGACAGCCGGACTCGATAACTATGGCTACACCTTC. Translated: CASSSKLRTAGLDNYGYTF.

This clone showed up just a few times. Written as DNA, the CDR3 is TGTGCCAGCAGCCCTCTCACGACAGGGGTAAACTATGGCTACACCTTC. Protein product: CASSPLTTGVNYGYTF. This chain uses TRBV4-2 with TRBJ1-2, with TRBD1 matching over 8 bases. Germline-derived CDR1 and CDR2 are LGHNA and YNFKEQ. CDR3 size: 16 residues. The V and J ends lost 4 bases and 2 bases, in that order; junction bases with no gene match: 9.

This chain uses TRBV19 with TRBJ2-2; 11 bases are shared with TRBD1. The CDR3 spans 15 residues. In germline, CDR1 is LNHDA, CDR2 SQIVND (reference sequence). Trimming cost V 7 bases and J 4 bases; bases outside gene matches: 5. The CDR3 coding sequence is TGTGCCAGTATTGGACAGGGGGCGGGCACCGGGGAGCTGTTTTTT. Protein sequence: CASIGQGAGTGELFF.

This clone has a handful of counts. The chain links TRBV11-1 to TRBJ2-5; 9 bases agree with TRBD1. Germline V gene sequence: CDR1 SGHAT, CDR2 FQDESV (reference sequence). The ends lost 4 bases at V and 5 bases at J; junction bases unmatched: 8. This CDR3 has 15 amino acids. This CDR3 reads CASSSRDRVVETQYF. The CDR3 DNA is TGTGCCAGCAGCTCCCGGGACAGGGTTGTGGAGACCCAGTACTTC.

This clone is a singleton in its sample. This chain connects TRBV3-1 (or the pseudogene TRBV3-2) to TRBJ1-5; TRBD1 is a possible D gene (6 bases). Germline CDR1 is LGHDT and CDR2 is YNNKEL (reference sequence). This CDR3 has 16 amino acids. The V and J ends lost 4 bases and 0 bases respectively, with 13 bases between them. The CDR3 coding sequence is TGTGCCAGCAGCCTAGGACAGCTTTATAGCAATCAGCCCCAGCATTTT. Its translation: CASSLGQLYSNQPQHF.

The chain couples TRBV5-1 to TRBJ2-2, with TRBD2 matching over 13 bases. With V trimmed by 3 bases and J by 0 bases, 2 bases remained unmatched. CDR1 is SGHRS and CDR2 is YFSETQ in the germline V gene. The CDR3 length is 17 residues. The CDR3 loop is CASSWTSGSPNTGELFF. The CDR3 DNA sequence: TGCGCCAGCAGCTGGACTAGCGGGAGCCCGAACACCGGGGAGCTGTTTTTT. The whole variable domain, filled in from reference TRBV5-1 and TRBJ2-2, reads KAGVTQTPRYLIKTRGQQVTLSCSPISGHRSVSWYQQTPGQGLQFLFEYFSETQRNKGNFPGRFSGRQFSNSRSEMNVSTLELGDSALYLCASSWTSGSPNTGELFFGEGSRLTVL.